The 5 T cell receptor beta chains listed next were all sequenced from one sample in a study of cytomegalovirus exposure and HLA in healthy donors. PCR employed 60 Vbeta and 13 Jbeta primers. Profiling relied on immunoSEQ multiplex PCR, and the TCRdb table lists in-frame clones only, not all of them. The table lists 200,000 to 250,000 clones, 60% to 85% of them singletons. The sequencing sample was made of PBMCs. All receptors derive from a man between 40 and 49 years old in good health and CMV-seronegative.

The chain combines TRBV28 with TRBJ2-7; TRBD2 agrees at 11 bases. The CDR3 loop spans 15 amino acids. Germline V CDR1 and CDR2: MDHEN, SYDVKM. The J segment lost 0 bases and the V segment lost 2 bases, leaving 0 bases of the junction unmatched. The CDR3 is CASSLTSGGSYEQYF. The CDR3 DNA follows: TGTGCCAGCAGTTTAACTAGCGGGGGCTCCTACGAGCAGTACTTC.

A single count supports this clone. The chain recombines TRBV27 with TRBJ1-5, with TRBD1 identical over 9 bases. The germline CDR1 and CDR2 sequences are MNHEY and SMNVEV (reference sequence). The CDR3 extends over 15 amino acids. The V segment lost 3 bases and the J segment 6 bases; nucleotides outside the gene matches: 6. The CDR3 sequence: CASSFSGQGTQPQHF. In DNA form, the CDR3 reads TGTGCCAGCAGTTTTTCCGGACAGGGGACTCAGCCCCAGCATTTT.

This CDR3 is CASSSRRGAGEKLFF. In DNA form, the CDR3 reads TGTGCCAGCAGTTCAAGACGGGGGGCTGGTGAAAAACTGTTTTTT. The J gene is TRBJ1-4, the V gene TRBV27; D is perhaps TRBD1 (6 bases). Germline-derived CDR1 and CDR2 are MNHEY and SMNVEV (reference sequence). Trimming removed 4 bases from V and 7 bases from J, with 16 bases in between. The CDR3 sequence is 15 residues long.

The rearrangement joins TRBV5-4 to TRBJ2-3; D unclear. Germline values: CDR1 SGHNT, CDR2 YYREEE (reference sequence). This CDR3 contains 15 residues. Trimming took off 4 bases at V and 8 bases at J, with 20 bases between the two ends. CDR3 amino acids: CASSHGKESVGTQYF. The CDR3 DNA reads as TGTGCCAGCAGCCATGGTAAAGAGAGCGTGGGTACGCAGTATTTT.

The chain couples TRBV27 to TRBJ2-3; D remains unclear. The CDR3 has 13 amino acids. Germline CDR1 reads MNHEY; CDR2 reads SMNVEV (reference sequence). Trimming cost V 3 bases and J 2 bases, with 6 bases left between them. CDR3 bases: TGTGCCAGCAGTTTGGCTGCCACAGATACGCAGTATTTT. This encodes CASSLAATDTQYF.